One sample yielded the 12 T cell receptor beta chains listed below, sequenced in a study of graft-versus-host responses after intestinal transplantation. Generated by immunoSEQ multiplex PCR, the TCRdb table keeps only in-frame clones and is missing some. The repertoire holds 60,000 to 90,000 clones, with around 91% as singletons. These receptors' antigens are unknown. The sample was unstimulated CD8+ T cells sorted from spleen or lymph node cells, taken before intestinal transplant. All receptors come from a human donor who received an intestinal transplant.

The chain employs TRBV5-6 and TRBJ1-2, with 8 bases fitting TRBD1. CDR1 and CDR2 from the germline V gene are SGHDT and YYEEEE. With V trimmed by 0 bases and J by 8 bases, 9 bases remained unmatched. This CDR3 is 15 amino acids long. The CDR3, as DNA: TGTGCCAGCAGCTTGGTTCGGGACAGGTCAAGCGGCTACACCTTC. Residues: CASSLVRDRSSGYTF. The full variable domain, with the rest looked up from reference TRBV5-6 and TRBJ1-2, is DAGVTQSPTHLIKTRGQQVTLRCSPKSGHDTVSWYQQALGQGPQFIFQYYEEEERQRGNFPDRFSGHQFPNYSSELNVNALLLGDSALYLCASSLVRDRSSGYTFGSGTRLTVV.

The CDR3 nucleotides read TGTGCCAGCAGCATTGGAGGGCTGCCCCAGCATTTT. Amino acid sequence: CASSIGGLPQHF. V gene TRBV5-6 combines with J gene TRBJ1-5; D ambiguous. Germline lookup yields CDR1 SGHDT and CDR2 YYEEEE. Trimming cost V 4 bases and J 9 bases, with 11 bases left between them. The CDR3 sequence is 12 residues long.

The CDR3 region is CASSQDWGGGRYEQYF. DNA for the CDR3: TGCGCCAGCAGCCAAGATTGGGGCGGGGGCCGATACGAGCAGTACTTC. V gene TRBV4-1 combines with J gene TRBJ2-7; a possible D gene is TRBD2 (7 bases). This CDR3 is built from 16 residues. Looked up from germline, CDR1 is MGHRA and CDR2 is YSYEKL. V was trimmed by 0 bases and J by 4 bases, leaving 16 bases between them.

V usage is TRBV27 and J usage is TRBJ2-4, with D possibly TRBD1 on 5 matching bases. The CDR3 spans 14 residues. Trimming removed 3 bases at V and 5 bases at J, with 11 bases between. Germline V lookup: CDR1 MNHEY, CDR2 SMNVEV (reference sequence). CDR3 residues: CASSLAGPQNIQYF. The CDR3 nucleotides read TGTGCCAGCAGTTTGGCAGGGCCCCAAAACATTCAGTACTTC.

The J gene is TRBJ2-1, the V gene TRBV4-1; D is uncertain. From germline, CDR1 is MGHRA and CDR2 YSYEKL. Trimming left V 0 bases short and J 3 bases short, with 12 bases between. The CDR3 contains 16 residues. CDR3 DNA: TGCGCCAGCAGCCAAGACAACGTAGACTTCTACAATGAGCAGTTCTTC. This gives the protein CASSQDNVDFYNEQFF.

Here the CDR3 reads CASSLARVNEQFF. The CDR3 DNA reads as TGTGCCAGCAGCTTAGCCCGGGTGAATGAGCAGTTCTTC. This sequence joins TRBV7-6 and TRBJ2-1; no clear D gene. Trimming stripped 0 bases from V and 7 bases from J, with 7 bases between. The CDR3 spans 13 residues. CDR1 is SGHVS and CDR2 is FNYEAQ in the germline V gene.

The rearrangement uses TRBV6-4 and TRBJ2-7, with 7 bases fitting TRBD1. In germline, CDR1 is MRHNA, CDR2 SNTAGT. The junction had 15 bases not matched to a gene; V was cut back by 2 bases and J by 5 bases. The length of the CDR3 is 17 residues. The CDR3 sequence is CASSDPSPGGVNDEQYF. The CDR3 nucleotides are TGTGCCAGCAGTGACCCATCTCCAGGGGGAGTCAACGACGAGCAGTACTTC.

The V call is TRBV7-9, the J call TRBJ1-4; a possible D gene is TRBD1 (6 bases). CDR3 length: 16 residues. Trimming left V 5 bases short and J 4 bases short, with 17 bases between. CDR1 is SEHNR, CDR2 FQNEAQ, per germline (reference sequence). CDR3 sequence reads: CASSPEGGSFNEKLFF. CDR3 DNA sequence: TGTGCCAGCAGCCCGGAGGGGGGGTCGTTTAATGAAAAACTGTTTTTT. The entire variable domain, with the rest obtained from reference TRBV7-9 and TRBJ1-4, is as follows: DTGVSQNPRHKITKRGQNVTFRCDPISEHNRLYWYRQTLGQGPEFLTYFQNEAQLEKSRLLSDRFSAERPKGSFSTLEIQRTEQGDSAMYLCASSPEGGSFNEKLFFGSGTQLSVL.

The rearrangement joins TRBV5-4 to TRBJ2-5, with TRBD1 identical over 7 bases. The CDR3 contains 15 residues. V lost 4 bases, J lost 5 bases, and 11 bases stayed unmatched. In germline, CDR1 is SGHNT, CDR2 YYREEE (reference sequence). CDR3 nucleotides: TGTGCCAGCAGCGCAACAGGGGTGGGTGGGGAGACCCAGTACTTC. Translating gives CASSATGVGGETQYF.

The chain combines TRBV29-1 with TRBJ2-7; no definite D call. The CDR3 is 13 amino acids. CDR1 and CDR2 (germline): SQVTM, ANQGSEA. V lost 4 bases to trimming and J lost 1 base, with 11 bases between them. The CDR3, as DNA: TGCAGCGTTGCTGAGGAACTATCCTACGAGCAGTACTTC. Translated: CSVAEELSYEQYF.

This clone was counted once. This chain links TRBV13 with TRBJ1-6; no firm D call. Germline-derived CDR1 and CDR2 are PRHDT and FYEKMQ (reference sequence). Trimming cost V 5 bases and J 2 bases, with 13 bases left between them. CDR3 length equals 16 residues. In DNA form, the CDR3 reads TGTGCCAGCAGCCCCCGGGGTAGCACCTATAATTCACCCCTCCACTTT. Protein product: CASSPRGSTYNSPLHF.

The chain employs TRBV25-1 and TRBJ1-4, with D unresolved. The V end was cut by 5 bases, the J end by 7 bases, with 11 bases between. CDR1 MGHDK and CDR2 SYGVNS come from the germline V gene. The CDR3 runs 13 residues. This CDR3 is CASSLLFSEKLFF. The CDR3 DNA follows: TGTGCCAGCAGTCTCCTTTTCAGTGAAAAACTGTTTTTT.